The source of this TCR beta chain is a study of shared clonotypes between healthy human individuals. Profiling relied on immunoSEQ multiplex PCR, and the TCRdb table lists in-frame clones only, not all of them. The repertoire holds 450,000 to 500,000 clones, with more than 65% as singletons. Trimming removed 6 bases at V and 5 bases at J, with 13 bases between. CDR1 is MNHEY, CDR2 SVGAGI, per germline. This CDR3 region has 13 residues. This chain uses TRBV6-5 with TRBJ2-5; possibly TRBD1 for D (6 bases). The receptor was derived from a woman in her thirties or forties in good health. Some clones in this sample may be carry-over from other donors' samples. Sample: PBMCs. Written as DNA, the CDR3 is TGTGCCAGCAGCCCCGCAGGGGTCGAGACCCAGTACTTC. Translation gives CASSPAGVETQYF.